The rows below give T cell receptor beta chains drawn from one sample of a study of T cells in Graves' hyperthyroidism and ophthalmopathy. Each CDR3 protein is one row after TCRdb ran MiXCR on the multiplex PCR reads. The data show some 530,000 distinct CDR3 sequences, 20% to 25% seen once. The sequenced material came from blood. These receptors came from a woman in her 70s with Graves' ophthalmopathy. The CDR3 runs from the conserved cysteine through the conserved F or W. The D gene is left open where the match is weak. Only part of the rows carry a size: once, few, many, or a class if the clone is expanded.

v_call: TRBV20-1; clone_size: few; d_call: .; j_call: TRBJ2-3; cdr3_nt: TGCAGTGCTAGTTGGTTCGGGTCAGAAAACACAGATACGCAGTATTTT; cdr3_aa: CSASWFGSENTDTQYF
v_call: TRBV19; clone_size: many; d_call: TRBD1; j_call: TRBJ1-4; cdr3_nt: TGTGCCAGTAATCAGGGAGGGGGCTTTGGAAAACTGTTTTTT; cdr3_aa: CASNQGGGFGKLFF
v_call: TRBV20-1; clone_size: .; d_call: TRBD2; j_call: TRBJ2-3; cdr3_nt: TGCAGTGCTAGGACTAGCGGGAGGGTCCTTACACATACGCAGTATTTT; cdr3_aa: CSARTSGRVLTHTQYF
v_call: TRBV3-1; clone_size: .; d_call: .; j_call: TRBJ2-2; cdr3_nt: TGTGCCAGCAGCCAGACAGGCGTCCGGAACACCGGGGAGCTGTTTTTT; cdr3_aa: CASSQTGVRNTGELFF
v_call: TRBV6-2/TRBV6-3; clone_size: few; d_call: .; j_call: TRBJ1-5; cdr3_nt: TGTGCCAGCAAAGGGCAGGGGCATCAGCCCCAGCATTTT; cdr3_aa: CASKGQGHQPQHF
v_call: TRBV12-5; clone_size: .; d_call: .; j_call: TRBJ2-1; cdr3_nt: TGTGCTAGTGGTTTGGTACGTCTGGGGCTGGGGGACAATGAGCAGTTCTTC; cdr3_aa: CASGLVRLGLGDNEQFF
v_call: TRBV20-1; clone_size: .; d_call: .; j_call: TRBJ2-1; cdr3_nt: TGCAGTGCTAGAGCTATTAGCGTTAGTAGTGAGCAGTTCTTC; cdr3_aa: CSARAISVSSEQFF
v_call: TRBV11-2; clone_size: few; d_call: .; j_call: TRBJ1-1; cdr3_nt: TGTGCCAGCAGCAAAGCCGGGGCCAATCGGGTCACTGAAGCTTTCTTT; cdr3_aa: CASSKAGANRVTEAFF
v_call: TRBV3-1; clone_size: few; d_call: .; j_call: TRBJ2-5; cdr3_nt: TGTGCCAGCAGCCGCCCCGGAGAGACCCAGTACTTC; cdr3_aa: CASSRPGETQYF
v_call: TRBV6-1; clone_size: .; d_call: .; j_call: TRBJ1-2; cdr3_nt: TGTGCCAGCAGTGAAGCGCTTCGGTCAGCCTCTAACTATGGCTACACCTTC; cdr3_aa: CASSEALRSASNYGYTF
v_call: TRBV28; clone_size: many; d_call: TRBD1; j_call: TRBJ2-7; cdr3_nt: TGTGCCAGCAGGGCCGGGACAGCCCTCTACGAGCAGTACTTC; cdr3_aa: CASRAGTALYEQYF
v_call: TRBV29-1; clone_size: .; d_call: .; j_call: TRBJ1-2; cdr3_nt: TGCAGCGTTGAATCGGAAGGGGATAACTATGGCTACACCTTC; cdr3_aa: CSVESEGDNYGYTF
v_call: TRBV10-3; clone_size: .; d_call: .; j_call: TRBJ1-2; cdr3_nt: TGTGCCATCAGTGAGTCGAAAAGCATTCCCAACTATGGCTACACCTTC; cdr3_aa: CAISESKSIPNYGYTF
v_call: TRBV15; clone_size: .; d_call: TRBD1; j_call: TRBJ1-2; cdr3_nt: TGTGCCACCAGCAGGACCGGGGGACAGATAGCTGGCTACACCTTC; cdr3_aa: CATSRTGGQIAGYTF
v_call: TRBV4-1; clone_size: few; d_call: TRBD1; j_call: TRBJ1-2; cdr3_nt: TGCGCCAGCAGCCAGCAGGATAAGACAGGGGCGAGGTATGGCTACACCTTC; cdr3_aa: CASSQQDKTGARYGYTF
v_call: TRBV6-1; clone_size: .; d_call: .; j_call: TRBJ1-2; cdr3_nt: TGTGCCAGCAGTGAATATGTCTACACCTTC; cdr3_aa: CASSEYVYTF
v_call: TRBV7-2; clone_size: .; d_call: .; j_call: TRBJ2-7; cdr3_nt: TGTGCCAGCAGCTTAGCCAGCCATACCTACGAGCAGTACTTC; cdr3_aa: CASSLASHTYEQYF
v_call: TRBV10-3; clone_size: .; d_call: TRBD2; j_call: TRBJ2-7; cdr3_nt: TGTGCCACTCTAGCGGGAGATGGAAACGAGCAGTACTTC; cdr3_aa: CATLAGDGNEQYF
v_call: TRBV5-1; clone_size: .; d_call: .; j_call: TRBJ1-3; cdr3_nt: TGCGCCAGCAGCCCGCAAGGGGATAGAGGAAACACCATATATTTT; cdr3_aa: CASSPQGDRGNTIYF
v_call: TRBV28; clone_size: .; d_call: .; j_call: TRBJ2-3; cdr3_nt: TGTGCCAGCAGCCAGAGTGGGTTTACGCAGTATTTT; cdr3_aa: CASSQSGFTQYF
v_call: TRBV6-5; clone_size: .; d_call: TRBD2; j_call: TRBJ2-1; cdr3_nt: TGTGCCAGCAGTTATTCCCCCAGAAGCGGGAGGTTCAACAATGAGCAGTTCTTC; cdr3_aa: CASSYSPRSGRFNNEQFF
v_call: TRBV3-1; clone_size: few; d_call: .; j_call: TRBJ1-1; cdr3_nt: TGTGCCAGCAGCCAATTCCGGGACCAGAACACTGAAGCTTTCTTT; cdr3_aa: CASSQFRDQNTEAFF
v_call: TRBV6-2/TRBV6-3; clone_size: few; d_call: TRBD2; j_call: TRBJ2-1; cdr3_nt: TGTGCCAGCATGAGCGCGGGAGGGAGCTCCTACAATGAGCAGTTCTTC; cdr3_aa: CASMSAGGSSYNEQFF
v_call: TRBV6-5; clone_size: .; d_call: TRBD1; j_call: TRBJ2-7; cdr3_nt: TGTGCCAGCACCCGGACAGGGTACCTCTACGAGCAGTACTTC; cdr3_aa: CASTRTGYLYEQYF
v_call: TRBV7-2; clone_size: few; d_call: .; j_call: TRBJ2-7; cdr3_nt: TGTGCCAGCAGCTTAGGTATAGGTCCCTCCTACGAGCAGTACTTC; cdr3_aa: CASSLGIGPSYEQYF
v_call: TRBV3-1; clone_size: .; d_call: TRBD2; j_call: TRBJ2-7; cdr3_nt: TGTGCCAGCAGCCCTCCGTTGACCGGGACTAGCGGGAGCTCCTACGAGCAGTACTTC; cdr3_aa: CASSPPLTGTSGSSYEQYF
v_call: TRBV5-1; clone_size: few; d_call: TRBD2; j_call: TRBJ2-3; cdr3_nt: TGCGCCAGCAGCTCCGGACTAGCGGGAGGCGTAACAGATACGCAGTATTTT; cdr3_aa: CASSSGLAGGVTDTQYF
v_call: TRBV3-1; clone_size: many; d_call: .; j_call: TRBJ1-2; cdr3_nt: TGTGCCAGCAGCCAGGGGGACTATGGCTACACCTTC; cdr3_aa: CASSQGDYGYTF
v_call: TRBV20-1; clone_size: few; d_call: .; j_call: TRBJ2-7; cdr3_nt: TGCAGTGCTAGGAGGGACAACTACGAGCAGTACTTC; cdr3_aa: CSARRDNYEQYF
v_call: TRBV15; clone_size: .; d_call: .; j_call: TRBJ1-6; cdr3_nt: TGTGCCACCAGTTGGGACCCGACTAATTCACCCCTCCACTTT; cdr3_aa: CATSWDPTNSPLHF
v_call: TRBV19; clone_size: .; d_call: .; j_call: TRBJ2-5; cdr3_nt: TGTGCCAGTAGTATTTCCGGGGTTAGTGGAGAGACCCAGTACTTC; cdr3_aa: CASSISGVSGETQYF
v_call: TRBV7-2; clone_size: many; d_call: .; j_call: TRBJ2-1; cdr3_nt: TGTGCCAGCAGCTTAGCGGGGGTGGCGCTCAATGAGCAGTTCTTC; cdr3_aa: CASSLAGVALNEQFF
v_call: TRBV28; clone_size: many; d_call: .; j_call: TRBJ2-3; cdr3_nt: TGTGCCAGCAGTTTACCGGGATACACAGATACGCAGTATTTT; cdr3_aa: CASSLPGYTDTQYF
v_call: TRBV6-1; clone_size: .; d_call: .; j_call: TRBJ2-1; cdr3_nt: TGTGCCAGCAGGGCTTATAATTCGAATGAGCAGTTCTTC; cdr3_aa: CASRAYNSNEQFF
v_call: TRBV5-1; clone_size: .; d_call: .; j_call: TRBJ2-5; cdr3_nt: TGCGCCAGCAGCAGCGGACTTCGAGGGGAGACCCAGTACTTC; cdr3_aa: CASSSGLRGETQYF
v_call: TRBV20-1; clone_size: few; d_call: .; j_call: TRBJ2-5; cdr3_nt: TGCAGTGCTAGGACATTTCGGGACTCCGGGCAAGAGACCCAGTACTTC; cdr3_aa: CSARTFRDSGQETQYF
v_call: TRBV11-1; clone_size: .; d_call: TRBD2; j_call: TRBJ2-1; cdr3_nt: TGTGCCAGCAGCTTAACTTTAAGGACTAGCGTCGATGAGCAGTTCTTC; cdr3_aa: CASSLTLRTSVDEQFF
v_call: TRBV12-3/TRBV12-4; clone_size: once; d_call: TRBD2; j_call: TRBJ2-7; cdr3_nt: TGTGCCAGCAGTGAAACCATGACTAGCGGGAGGGGTGAGCAGTACTTC; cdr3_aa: CASSETMTSGRGEQYF
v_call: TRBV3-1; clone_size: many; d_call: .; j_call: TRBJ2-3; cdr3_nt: TGTGCCAGCAGCCAAGGACTCCGCACAGATACGCAGTATTTT; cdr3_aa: CASSQGLRTDTQYF
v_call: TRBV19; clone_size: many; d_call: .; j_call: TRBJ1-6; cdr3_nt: TGTGCCAGCCGGGACCCTAATTCACCCCTCCACTTT; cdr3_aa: CASRDPNSPLHF
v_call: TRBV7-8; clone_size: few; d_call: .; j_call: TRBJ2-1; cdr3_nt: TGTGCCAGCAGCTTACGTCTCGGAGGAAGCTCCTACAATGAGCAGTTCTTC; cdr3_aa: CASSLRLGGSSYNEQFF
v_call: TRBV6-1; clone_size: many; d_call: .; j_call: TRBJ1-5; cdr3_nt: TGTGCCGCCTGGACGCTCAATCAGCCCCAGCATTTT; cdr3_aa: CAAWTLNQPQHF
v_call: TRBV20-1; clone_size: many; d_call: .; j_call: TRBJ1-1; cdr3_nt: TGCAGTGCGCGTACGATGGGTAAGACTGAAGCTTTCTTT; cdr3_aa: CSARTMGKTEAFF
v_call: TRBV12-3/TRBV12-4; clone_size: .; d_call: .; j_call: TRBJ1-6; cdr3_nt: TGTGCCAGCAGTTTAGGCATCCCCAATTCACCCCTCCACTTT; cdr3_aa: CASSLGIPNSPLHF
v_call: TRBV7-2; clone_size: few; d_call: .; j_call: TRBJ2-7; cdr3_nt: TGTGCCAGCAGCCAAATGTCGGGTGGCTCTATTGAGCAGTACTTC; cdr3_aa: CASSQMSGGSIEQYF
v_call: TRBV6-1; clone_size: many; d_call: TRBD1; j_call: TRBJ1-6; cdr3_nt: TGTGCCAGCAGTGAAGCTGGGACAGGGTCGCCACCCCTCCACTTT; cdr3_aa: CASSEAGTGSPPLHF
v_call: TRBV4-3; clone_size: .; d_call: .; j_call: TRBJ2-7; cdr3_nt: TGCGCCAGCAGCCAAGATCAAATCGGGTACTCCTACGAGCAGTACTTC; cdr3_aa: CASSQDQIGYSYEQYF
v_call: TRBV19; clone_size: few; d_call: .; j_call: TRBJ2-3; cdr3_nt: TGTGCCAGTAGGGGGTCAGAAACCACAGATACGCAGTATTTT; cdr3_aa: CASRGSETTDTQYF
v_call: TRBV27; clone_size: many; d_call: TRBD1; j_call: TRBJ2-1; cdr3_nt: TGTGCCAGCAGTTCGGACAGGGTCGGGAGTGAGCAGTTCTTC; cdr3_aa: CASSSDRVGSEQFF
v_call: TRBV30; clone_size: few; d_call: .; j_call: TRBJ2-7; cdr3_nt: TGTGCCTGGAGTGGAGCTGGTCATTACGAGCAGTACTTC; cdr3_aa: CAWSGAGHYEQYF
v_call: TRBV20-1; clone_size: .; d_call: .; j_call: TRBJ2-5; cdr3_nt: TGCAGTGCTAGAGTAAGGCATCTCCAGGAGACCCAGTACTTC; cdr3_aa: CSARVRHLQETQYF
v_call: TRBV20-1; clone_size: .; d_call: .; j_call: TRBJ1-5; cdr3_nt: TGCAGTGCTACAACGACCCTTTATAGCAATCAGCCCCAGCATTTT; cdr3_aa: CSATTTLYSNQPQHF